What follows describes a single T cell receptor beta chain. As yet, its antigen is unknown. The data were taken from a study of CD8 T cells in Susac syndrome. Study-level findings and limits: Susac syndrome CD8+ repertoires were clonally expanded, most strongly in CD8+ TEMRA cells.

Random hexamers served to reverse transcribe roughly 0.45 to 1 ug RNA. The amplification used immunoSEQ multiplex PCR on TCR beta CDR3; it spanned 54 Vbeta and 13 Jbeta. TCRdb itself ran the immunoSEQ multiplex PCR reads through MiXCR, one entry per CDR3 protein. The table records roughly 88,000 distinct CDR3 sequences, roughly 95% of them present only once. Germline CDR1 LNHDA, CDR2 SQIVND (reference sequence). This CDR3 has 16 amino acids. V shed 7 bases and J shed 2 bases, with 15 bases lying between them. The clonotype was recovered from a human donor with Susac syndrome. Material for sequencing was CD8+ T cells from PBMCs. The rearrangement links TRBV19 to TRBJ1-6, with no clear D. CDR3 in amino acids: CASTPGVITYNSPLHF. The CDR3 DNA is TGTGCCAGTACCCCTGGGGTCATCACCTATAATTCACCCCTCCACTTT.